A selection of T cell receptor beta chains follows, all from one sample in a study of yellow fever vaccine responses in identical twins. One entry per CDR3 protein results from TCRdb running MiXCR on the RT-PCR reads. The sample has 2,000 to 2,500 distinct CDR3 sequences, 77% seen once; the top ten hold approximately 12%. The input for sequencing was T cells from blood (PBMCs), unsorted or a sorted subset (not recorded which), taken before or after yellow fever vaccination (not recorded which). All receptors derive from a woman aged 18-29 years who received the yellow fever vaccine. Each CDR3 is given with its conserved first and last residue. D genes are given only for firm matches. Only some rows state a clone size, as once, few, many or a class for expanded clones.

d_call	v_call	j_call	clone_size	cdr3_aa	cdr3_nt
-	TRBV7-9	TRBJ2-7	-	CASSPRDKHYEQYF	TGTGCCAGCAGCCCCCGGGACAAACACTACGAGCAGTACTTC
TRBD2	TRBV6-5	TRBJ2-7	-	CASSYSRLAGEYEQYF	TGTGCCAGCAGTTACTCGAGGCTAGCGGGAGAGTACGAGCAGTACTTC
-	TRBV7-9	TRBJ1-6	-	CASSPQGSPLHF	TGTGCCAGCAGCCCTCAGGGGTCACCCCTCCACTTT
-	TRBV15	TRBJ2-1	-	CATSRDQEGLEQFF	TGTGCCACCAGCAGAGATCAGGAGGGTTTGGAGCAGTTCTTC
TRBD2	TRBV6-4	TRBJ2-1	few	CASSESSGTNEQFF	TGTGCCAGCAGTGAATCTAGCGGGACCAATGAGCAGTTCTTC
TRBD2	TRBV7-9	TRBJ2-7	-	CASSLAGRLATYEQYF	TGTGCCAGCAGCTTAGCAGGGAGACTAGCGACCTACGAGCAGTACTTC
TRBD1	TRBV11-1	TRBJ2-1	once	CASSSGTGVVNEQFF	TGTGCCAGCAGCTCCGGGACAGGGGTGGTAAATGAGCAGTTCTTC
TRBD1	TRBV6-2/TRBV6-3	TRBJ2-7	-	CASSYAIDRVREQYF	TGTGCCAGCAGTTACGCGATCGACAGGGTTCGCGAGCAGTACTTC
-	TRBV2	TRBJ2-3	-	CASCELRDGFTDTQYF	TGTGCCAGCTGTGAACTCAGGGACGGATTCACAGATACGCAGTATTTT
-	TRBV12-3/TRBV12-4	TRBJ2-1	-	CASSSNNENNEQFF	TGTGCCAGCAGTTCCAACAACGAGAACAATGAGCAGTTCTTC
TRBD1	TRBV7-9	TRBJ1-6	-	CASSTTGTDFYNSPLHF	TGTGCCAGCAGCACAACCGGGACAGATTTCTATAATTCACCCCTCCACTTT
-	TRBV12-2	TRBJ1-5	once	CASRPRDSEGYSNQPQHF	TGTGCAAGTCGCCCCCGGGACAGCGAGGGGTATAGCAATCAGCCCCAGCATTTT
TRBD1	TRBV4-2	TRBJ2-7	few	CASSQKGGTGSYEQYF	TGTGCCAGCAGCCAAAAAGGCGGGACAGGGTCCTACGAGCAGTACTTC
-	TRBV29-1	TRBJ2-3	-	CSAPSPGATDTQYF	TGCAGCGCCCCGTCCCCGGGAGCCACAGATACGCAGTATTTT
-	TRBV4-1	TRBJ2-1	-	CASRSGSKQFF	TGCGCCAGCAGATCCGGGAGTAAGCAGTTCTTC
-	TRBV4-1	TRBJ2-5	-	CASSHTTDQYQETQYF	TGCGCCAGCAGCCACACGACAGATCAGTACCAAGAGACCCAGTACTTC
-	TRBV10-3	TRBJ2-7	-	CAIQPGGSYEQYF	TGTGCCATTCAACCGGGCGGGTCCTACGAGCAGTACTTC
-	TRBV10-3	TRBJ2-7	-	CAITAGQNYEQYF	TGTGCCATCACTGCCGGACAGAACTACGAGCAGTACTTC
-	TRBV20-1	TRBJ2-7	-	CSARAGEGYYEQYF	TGCAGTGCTAGAGCAGGGGAAGGGTACTACGAGCAGTACTTC
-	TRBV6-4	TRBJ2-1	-	CASSDSEGYNEQFF	TGTGCCAGCAGTGACTCCGAGGGTTACAATGAGCAGTTCTTC